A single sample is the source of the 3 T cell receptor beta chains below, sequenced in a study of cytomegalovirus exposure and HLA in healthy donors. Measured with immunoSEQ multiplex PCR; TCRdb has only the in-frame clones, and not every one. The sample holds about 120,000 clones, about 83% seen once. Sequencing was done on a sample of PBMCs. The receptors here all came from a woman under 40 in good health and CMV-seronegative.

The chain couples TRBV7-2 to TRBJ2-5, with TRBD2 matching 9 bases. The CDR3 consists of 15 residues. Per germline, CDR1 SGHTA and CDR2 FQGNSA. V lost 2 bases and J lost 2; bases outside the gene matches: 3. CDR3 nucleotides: TGTGCCAGCAGCTTAATAGCGGGGGAGCAAGAGACCCAGTACTTC. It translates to CASSLIAGEQETQYF. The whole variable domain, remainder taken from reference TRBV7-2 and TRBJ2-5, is GAGVSQSPSNKVTEKGKDVELRCDPISGHTALYWYRQSLGQGLEFLIYFQGNSAPDKSGLPSDRFSAERTGGSVSTLTIQRTQQEDSAVYLCASSLIAGEQETQYFGPGTRLLVL.

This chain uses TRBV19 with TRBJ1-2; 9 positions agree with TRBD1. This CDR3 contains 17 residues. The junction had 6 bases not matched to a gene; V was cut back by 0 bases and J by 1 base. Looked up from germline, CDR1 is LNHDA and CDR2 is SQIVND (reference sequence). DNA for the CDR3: TGTGCCAGTAGTATAGATTTAGGGACAGGGCTTAACTATGGCTACACCTTC. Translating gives CASSIDLGTGLNYGYTF.

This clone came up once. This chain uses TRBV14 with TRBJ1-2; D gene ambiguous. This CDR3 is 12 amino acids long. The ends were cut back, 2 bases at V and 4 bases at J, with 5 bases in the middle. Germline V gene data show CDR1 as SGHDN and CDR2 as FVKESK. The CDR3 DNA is TGTGCCAGCAGCCAACCATCCTATGGCTACACCTTC. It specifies CASSQPSYGYTF.